This is a list of T cell receptor beta chains from one sample in a study of cytomegalovirus exposure and HLA in healthy donors. TCRdb's copy holds only in-frame clones and misses some; the assay was immunoSEQ multiplex PCR. The sample shows 130,000 to 150,000 clones, about 74% of them seen only once. The sequencing sample was made of PBMCs. The receptors originated from a young man in good health and CMV-seropositive. Both conserved end residues are part of each CDR3. The D gene is left open where the match is weak. Clone size is given for some rows only: seen once, a few or many times, or a class if the clone is expanded.

clone size	V gene	D gene	J gene	CDR3 DNA	CDR3 protein
-	TRBV9	TRBD2	TRBJ2-2	TGTGCCAGCAGCGTAGCGGGGGGACCCACCGGGGAGCTGTTTTTT	CASSVAGGPTGELFF
-	TRBV15	TRBD1	TRBJ2-1	TGTGCCACCAGCCCTGGGAGACAGGGGTTTTACAATGAGCAGTTCTTC	CATSPGRQGFYNEQFF
-	TRBV28	TRBD1	TRBJ1-6	TGTGCCAGCACTGAGTGGGACAGGGGGGATTCACCCCTCCACTTT	CASTEWDRGDSPLHF
-	TRBV27	-	TRBJ2-1	TGTGCCAGCAGTCCTGGCCCCAATTACAATGAGCAGTTCTTC	CASSPGPNYNEQFF
-	TRBV28	TRBD1	TRBJ1-3	TGTGCCAGCAGTTCCGTAACAGGGGGCCCTCCTCAATACTCTGGAAACACCATATATTTT	CASSSVTGGPPQYSGNTIYF
-	TRBV28	-	TRBJ1-5	TGTGCCACCTACCGGGGAGGTAGCAATCAGCCCCAGCATTTT	CATYRGGSNQPQHF
few	TRBV6-4	TRBD1	TRBJ1-1	TGTGCCAGCAGTTCATCAGGGACAGGGGGGGCTTTCTTT	CASSSSGTGGAFF
-	TRBV6-1	TRBD1	TRBJ1-5	TGTGCCAGCAGTGCTCAGGGGGGAAATAGCAATCAGCCCCAGCATTTT	CASSAQGGNSNQPQHF
-	TRBV29-1	TRBD2	TRBJ2-3	TGCAGCGCTACTAGCGGAAGCACAGATACGCAGTATTTT	CSATSGSTDTQYF
few	TRBV18	-	TRBJ2-7	TGTGCCAGCTCACCTCGGACAGCGCTGTTCTACGAGCAGTACTTC	CASSPRTALFYEQYF
-	TRBV13	TRBD2	TRBJ2-7	TGTGCCAGCAGCTTGTCTAGCGGGGATTACGAGCAGTACTTC	CASSLSSGDYEQYF
-	TRBV15	TRBD1	TRBJ1-4	TGTGCCACCAGCCCCGGGACAGTGAATGAAAAACTGTTTTTT	CATSPGTVNEKLFF
-	TRBV6-5	-	TRBJ1-5	TGTGCCAGCAGCCGTTTCCAGGGCAGCAATCAGCCCCAGCATTTT	CASSRFQGSNQPQHF
-	TRBV19	-	TRBJ1-2	TGTGCCAGCTATCACCGGACAGAGACTAACTATGGCTACACCTTC	CASYHRTETNYGYTF
-	TRBV9	-	TRBJ1-6	TGTGCATCAGCCAGAGGGTCCTATAATTCACCCCTCCACTTT	CASARGSYNSPLHF
once	TRBV28	TRBD1	TRBJ1-1	TGTGCCTCCCGGGGGGGACAGGGAGAGATTGAAGCTTTCTTT	CASRGGQGEIEAFF
-	TRBV18	TRBD2	TRBJ2-3	TGTGCCAGCTCACCACTGCTAGCGGTCTTGGAAACGCAGTATTTT	CASSPLLAVLETQYF
-	TRBV18	TRBD1	TRBJ2-7	TGTGCCAGCTCTCAACTTACCGGGACAGAGGGCCACGAGCAGTACTTC	CASSQLTGTEGHEQYF
-	TRBV19	TRBD1	TRBJ1-2	TGTGCCAGTAGTACCCTTTGGACAGGGGGCCACTATGGCTACACCTTC	CASSTLWTGGHYGYTF
-	TRBV5-1	-	TRBJ2-5	TGCGCCAGCAGCTTGGGGGCAGGGGGGGAGACCCAGTACTTC	CASSLGAGGETQYF
-	TRBV9	-	TRBJ2-7	TGTGCCGGCAGCGGATCAGGGGCCTACGAGCAGTACTTC	CAGSGSGAYEQYF
-	TRBV2	-	TRBJ2-7	TGTGCCAGCCAGGGATCTTACGAGCAGTACTTC	CASQGSYEQYF
-	TRBV6-4	-	TRBJ1-4	TGTGCCAGCAGTGACGAGAGGGAGCCTAATGAAAAACTGTTTTTT	CASSDEREPNEKLFF
-	TRBV5-1	TRBD1	TRBJ2-3	TGCGCCAGCAGCCCAACCTGGGATGGGACAGGGGCAGATACGCAGTATTTT	CASSPTWDGTGADTQYF
-	TRBV11-3	TRBD1	TRBJ2-1	TGTGCCAGCAGCTTAGAGGGACAGCGGAGTGAGCAGTTCTTC	CASSLEGQRSEQFF
-	TRBV27	-	TRBJ2-2	TGTGCCAGCAGTTTGGTACTTAAGAACACCGGGGAGCTGTTTTTT	CASSLVLKNTGELFF
-	TRBV4-1	TRBD2	TRBJ2-3	TGCGCCAGCAGCCAAGCTCTAGCGGCTAGCACAGATACGCAGTATTTT	CASSQALAASTDTQYF
-	TRBV7-2	TRBD2	TRBJ2-5	TGTGCCAGCAGCTTAGATGCGGGGGGGCCGGTCAAGACCCAGTACTTC	CASSLDAGGPVKTQYF